A single sample is the source of the 13 T cell receptor beta chains below, sequenced in a study of Tregs in tolerant kidney transplant recipients. This table comes from immunoSEQ multiplex PCR, and its TCRdb copy is limited to in-frame clones, with some not included. The data show tens of thousands of clones, 90% to 95% seen once. Specimen: CD4+ T cells from blood, collected before the transplant. The receptors were sampled from a human donor who received a combined kidney and bone marrow transplant.

V and J are TRBV7-2 and TRBJ2-5, with TRBD2 identical over 16 bases. Germline values: CDR1 SGHTA, CDR2 FQGNSA. The length of the CDR3 is 19 residues. J was trimmed by 4 bases and V by 5 bases; bases with no gene match: 13. CDR3 residues: CASSRGLAGGRYVAETQYF. The DNA for the CDR3 is TGTGCCAGCAGCCGGGGACTAGCGGGGGGGCGGTACGTGGCAGAGACCCAGTACTTC.

About this clone: The junction differs from germline at one of its ends, possibly a read error. This chain joins TRBV27 and TRBJ1-3; D is unclear. Germline assignment: CDR1 MNHEY and CDR2 SMNVEV (reference sequence). The CDR3 is 14 residues long. The CDR3 here is CASSLGRAGNTTYF. For the CDR3, the DNA is TGTGCCAGCAGTTTAGGGAGGGCTGGAAACACCACATATTTT.

The rearrangement uses TRBV10-3 and TRBJ2-7; 12 nucleotides match TRBD2. Germline lookup yields CDR1 ENHRY and CDR2 SYGVKD. Germline trimming cut 6 bases from V and 2 bases from J; bases unmatched to any gene: 5. The CDR3 length is 15 residues. CDR3 nucleotides: TGTGCCATCAGGCCAACTAGCGGGAGGCCCTACGAGCAGTACTTC. This translates into CAIRPTSGRPYEQYF.

In the case of this clone: The germline gene is not matched at one end of the junction; a read error may be the cause. This chain uses TRBV11-2 with TRBJ1-1; D is possibly TRBD1 (6 bases). The CDR3 contains 13 residues. Germline-derived CDR1 and CDR2 are SGHAT and FQNNGV. CDR3 coding DNA: TGTGCCAGCAGCCAACAAAAAGGGGGATACGTTCGTTTT. Its translation is CASSQQKGGYVRF.

The J gene is TRBJ2-2, the V gene TRBV9; 12 bases match TRBD2. There are 16 residues in the CDR3. V lost 4 bases and J lost 7; bases outside the gene matches: 8. CDR1 is SGDLS and CDR2 is YYNGEE in the germline V gene. The CDR3 DNA reads as TGTGCCAGCAGCCCGACTAGCGGGAGTCCAGTCGGGGAGCTGTTTTTT. It yields the protein CASSPTSGSPVGELFF.

V and J are TRBV21-1 and TRBJ2-7; the DNA was not used to check the table's D call, TRBD1. TRBV21-1 represents a pseudogene. The CDR3 contains 14 residues. The CDR3 DNA reads as TGTGCCAGAAATATGGGAGACAGGGGATCCGAGCAGTACTTC. It specifies CARNMGDRGSEQYF.

V and J are TRBV5-1 and TRBJ2-7; D not resolved. Germline loops: CDR1 SGHRS, CDR2 YFSETQ. Trimming pared 0 bases from V and 0 bases from J, leaving 7 bases between. The CDR3 is made up of 14 amino acids. CDR3 sequence reads: CASSLVGASYEQYF. The DNA for the CDR3 is TGCGCCAGCAGCTTGGTTGGAGCCTCCTACGAGCAGTACTTC.

This sequence joins TRBV11-3 and TRBJ2-5; a possible D gene is TRBD1 (6 bases). Germline-derived CDR1 and CDR2 are SGHNT and YENEEA. The CDR3 runs 14 residues. V lost 5 bases, J lost 1 base, and 11 bases lay in between. For the CDR3, the DNA is TGTGCCAGCAGCCCAGGGACATTCCAAGAGACCCAGTACTTC. It codes for CASSPGTFQETQYF. Complete variable domain (other parts from reference TRBV11-3 and TRBJ2-5): EAGVVQSPRYKIIEKKQPVAFWCNPISGHNTLYWYLQNLGQGPELLIRYENEEAVDDSQLPKDRFSAERLKGVDSTLKIQPAELGDSAVYLCASSPGTFQETQYFGPGTRLLVL.

The chain links TRBV7-2 to TRBJ2-5; 10 bases match TRBD2. With V trimmed by 4 bases and J by 5 bases, 4 bases remained unmatched. This CDR3 spans 14 amino acids. Germline CDR1 reads SGHTA; CDR2 reads FQGNSA. In DNA form, the CDR3 reads TGTGCCAGCAGCTCGAGCGGGAGGGGGGAGACCCAGTACTTC. This codes for CASSSSGRGETQYF. The complete variable domain, with remaining parts taken from reference TRBV7-2 and TRBJ2-5, reads GAGVSQSPSNKVTEKGKDVELRCDPISGHTALYWYRQSLGQGLEFLIYFQGNSAPDKSGLPSDRFSAERTGGSVSTLTIQRTQQEDSAVYLCASSSSGRGETQYFGPGTRLLVL.

The gene calls are TRBV19 and TRBJ1-4; maybe TRBD1 (6 bases). Trimming removed 1 base at V and 7 bases at J, with 22 bases between. CDR3 length: 18 amino acids. Looked up from germline, CDR1 is LNHDA and CDR2 is SQIVND (reference sequence). The CDR3 region is CASSIAAGEIGLGEKLFF. The CDR3 nucleotides read TGTGCCAGTAGTATAGCCGCAGGGGAGATAGGTCTGGGTGAAAAACTGTTTTTT.

The chain links TRBV19 to TRBJ2-1; 11 bases are a match to TRBD2. The length of the CDR3 is 16 residues. J was trimmed by 4 bases and V by 2 bases; bases with no gene match: 4. The germline V gene has CDR1 LNHDA and CDR2 SQIVND (reference sequence). CDR3 nucleotide sequence: TGTGCCAGTAGTATAACTGTAGCGGGGGGGTACAATGAGCAGTTCTTC. Its translation is CASSITVAGGYNEQFF.

This clone was detected once. The chain links TRBV28 to TRBJ1-2; D not resolved. Germline CDR1 reads MDHEN; CDR2 reads SYDVKM. Trimming stripped 3 bases from V and 7 bases from J, with 12 bases between. The CDR3 is 13 residues long. CDR3 DNA: TGTGCCAGCAGTTTCCGGACTACCGCTGGCTACACCTTC. Its translation is CASSFRTTAGYTF.

The rearrangement links TRBV4-1 to TRBJ1-2, with a tentative D call TRBD1 (6 bases). The CDR3 has 14 amino acids. Germline loops: CDR1 MGHRA, CDR2 YSYEKL. V shed 3 bases and J shed 2 bases, with 10 bases lying between them. CDR3 sequence (DNA): TGCGCCAGCAGCCAGCCTACAGGGAACTATGGCTACACCTTC. This codes for CASSQPTGNYGYTF.